The T cell receptor (beta chain) described here comes from a study of cytomegalovirus exposure and HLA in healthy donors. Notes on the study in general: One variant, a missense change in DCLRE1C, was linked in a later analysis to TCR beta V- and J-gene trimming. TRBV6-2, TRBV6-3 and other indistinguishable V segments were excluded. The availability of immune exposure information extended only to CMV serostatus. The investigators catalogued 150 or so TCR beta chains as cytomegalovirus-associated.

This clone was seen once. The antigen remains undetermined. Primers: 60 Vbeta forward and 13 Jbeta reverse. Measured with immunoSEQ multiplex PCR; TCRdb has only the in-frame clones, and not every one. The repertoire holds about 120,000 clones, approximately 78% seen once, with under 1.5% in the top ten. The germline CDR1 and CDR2 sequences are LGHNA and YSLEER. This CDR3 has 15 residues. The trim removed 1 base at V and 5 bases at J, leaving 6 bases unmatched. The sample comprised PBMCs. The genes are TRBV4-3 and TRBJ2-7; 9 nucleotides match TRBD1. The source of this sequence is a woman in her 30s in good health and CMV-seronegative. CDR3 DNA sequence: TGCGCCAGCAGCCAAGCCTGGGACAGGGTCCACGAGCAGTACTTC. Encoded protein: CASSQAWDRVHEQYF.